This record concerns one T cell receptor beta chain sequence. Its antigen remains unidentified. Data came from immunoSEQ multiplex PCR; TCRdb stores just in-frame clones and leaves some out. In the table there are more than 100,000 clones, about 90% of which are singletons. V shed 4 bases, J shed 8 bases, and the junction held 14 bases outside the gene matches. CDR3 length: 17 residues. Germline V CDR1 and CDR2: SGDLS, YYNGEE. The sample originates from a study of T cell responses to AZD1222 COVID-19 vaccine. Study-wide points: Dominant at 160-218 and 743-854, vaccine-associated CD4 TCRs also spanned spike.

The sample in question was peripheral blood, obtained on day 0 of AZD1222 vaccination. The receptor's source is an adult in good health. The V call is TRBV9, the J call TRBJ2-1; 11 nucleotides line up with TRBD2. CDR3 region: CASSPPALAGGQHEQFF. DNA of the CDR3: TGTGCCAGCAGCCCCCCCGCCTTAGCGGGAGGGCAGCATGAGCAGTTCTTC.